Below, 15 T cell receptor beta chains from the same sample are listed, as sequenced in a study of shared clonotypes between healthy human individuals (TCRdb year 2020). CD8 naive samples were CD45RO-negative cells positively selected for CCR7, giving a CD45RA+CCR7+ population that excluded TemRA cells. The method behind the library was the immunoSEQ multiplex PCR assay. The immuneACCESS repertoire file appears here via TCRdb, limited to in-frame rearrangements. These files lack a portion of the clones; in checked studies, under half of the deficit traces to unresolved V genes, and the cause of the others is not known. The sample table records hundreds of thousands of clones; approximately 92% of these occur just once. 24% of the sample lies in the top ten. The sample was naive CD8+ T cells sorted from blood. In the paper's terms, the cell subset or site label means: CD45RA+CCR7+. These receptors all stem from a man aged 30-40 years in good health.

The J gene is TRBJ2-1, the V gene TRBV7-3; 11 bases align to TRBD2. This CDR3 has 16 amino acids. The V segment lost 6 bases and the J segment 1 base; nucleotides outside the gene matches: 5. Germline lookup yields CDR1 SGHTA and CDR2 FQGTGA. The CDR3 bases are TGTGCCAGCAGTTTAGCGGGAGGGGAATCCTACAATGAGCAGTTCTTC. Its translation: CASSLAGGESYNEQFF.

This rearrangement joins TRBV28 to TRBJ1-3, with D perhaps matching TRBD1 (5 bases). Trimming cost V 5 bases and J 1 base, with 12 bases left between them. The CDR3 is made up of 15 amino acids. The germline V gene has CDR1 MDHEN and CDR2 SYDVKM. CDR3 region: CASSPPGTSGNTIYF. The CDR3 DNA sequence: TGTGCCAGCAGTCCGCCCGGGACTTCTGGAAACACCATATATTTT.

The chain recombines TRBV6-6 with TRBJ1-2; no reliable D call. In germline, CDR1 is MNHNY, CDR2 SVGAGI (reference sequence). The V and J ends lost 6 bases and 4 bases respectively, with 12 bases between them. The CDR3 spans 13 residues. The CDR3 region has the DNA TGTGCCAGCAGGGAGGACGGATCCTATGGCTACACCTTC. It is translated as CASREDGSYGYTF.

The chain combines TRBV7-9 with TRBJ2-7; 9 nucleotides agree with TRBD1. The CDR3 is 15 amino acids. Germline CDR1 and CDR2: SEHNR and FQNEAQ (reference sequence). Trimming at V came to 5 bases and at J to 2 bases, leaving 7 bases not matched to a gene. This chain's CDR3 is CASSERDRATYEQYF. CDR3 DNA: TGTGCCAGCAGCGAGAGGGACAGGGCGACCTACGAGCAGTACTTC.

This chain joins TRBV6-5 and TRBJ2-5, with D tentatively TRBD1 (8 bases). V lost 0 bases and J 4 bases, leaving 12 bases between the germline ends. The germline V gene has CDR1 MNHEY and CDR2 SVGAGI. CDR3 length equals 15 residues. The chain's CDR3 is CASSYSTGEGETQYF. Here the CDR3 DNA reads TGTGCCAGCAGTTACTCGACAGGGGAGGGAGAGACCCAGTACTTC.

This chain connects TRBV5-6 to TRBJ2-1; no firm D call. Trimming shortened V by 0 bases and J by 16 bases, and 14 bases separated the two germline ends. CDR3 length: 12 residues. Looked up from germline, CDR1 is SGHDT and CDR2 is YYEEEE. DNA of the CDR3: TGTGCCAGCAGCTTGGCCGGGCTAGAGAACTTCTTC. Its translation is CASSLAGLENFF.

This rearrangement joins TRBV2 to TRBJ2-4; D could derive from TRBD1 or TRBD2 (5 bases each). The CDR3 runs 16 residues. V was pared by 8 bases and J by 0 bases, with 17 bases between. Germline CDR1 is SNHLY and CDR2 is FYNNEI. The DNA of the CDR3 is TGTGCCAGCGGGCCGGGACCCGGTTTAGCCAAAAACATTCAGTACTTC. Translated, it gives CASGPGPGLAKNIQYF.

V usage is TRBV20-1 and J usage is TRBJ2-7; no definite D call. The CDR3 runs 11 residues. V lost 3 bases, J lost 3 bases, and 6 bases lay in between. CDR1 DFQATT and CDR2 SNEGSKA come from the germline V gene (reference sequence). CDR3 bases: TGCAGTGCTAGGGATGACTACGAGCAGTACTTC. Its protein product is CSARDDYEQYF.

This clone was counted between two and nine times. The CDR3 reads CASSSWRENTGELFF. The CDR3 DNA reads TGTGCCAGCAGCAGCTGGCGGGAGAACACCGGGGAGCTGTTTTTT. The chain combines TRBV7-9 with TRBJ2-2; weak D call: TRBD2 (6 bases). The V gene's germline CDR1 is SEHNR and CDR2 FQNEAQ (reference sequence). V dropped 5 bases and J dropped 1 base, with 11 bases sitting between them. There are 15 residues in the CDR3. Full variable domain (remainder filled in from reference TRBV7-9 and TRBJ2-2): DTGVSQNPRHKITKRGQNVTFRCDPISEHNRLYWYRQTLGQGPEFLTYFQNEAQLEKSRLLSDRFSAERPKGSFSTLEIQRTEQGDSAMYLCASSSWRENTGELFFGEGSRLTVL.

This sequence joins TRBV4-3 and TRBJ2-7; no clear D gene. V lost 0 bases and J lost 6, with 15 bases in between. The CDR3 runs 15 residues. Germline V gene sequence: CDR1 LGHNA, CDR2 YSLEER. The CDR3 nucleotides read TGCGCCAGCAGCCAAGAGGGATTTCCAACGTTCGAGCAGTACTTC. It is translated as CASSQEGFPTFEQYF.

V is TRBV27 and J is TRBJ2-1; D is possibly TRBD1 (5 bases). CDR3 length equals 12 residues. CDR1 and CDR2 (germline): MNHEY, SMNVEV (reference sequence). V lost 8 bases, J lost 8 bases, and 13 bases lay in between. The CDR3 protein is CASSYRYDEQFF. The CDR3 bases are TGTGCCAGCTCCTACAGGTACGATGAGCAGTTCTTC.

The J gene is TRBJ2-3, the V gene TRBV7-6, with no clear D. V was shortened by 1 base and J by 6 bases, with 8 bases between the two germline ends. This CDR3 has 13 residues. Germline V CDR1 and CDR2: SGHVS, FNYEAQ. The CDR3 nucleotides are TGTGCCAGCAGCTTAGAACCGTGGGATACGCAGTATTTT. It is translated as CASSLEPWDTQYF.

The CDR3 loop is CASSFGQLLYGYTF. The CDR3 DNA reads TGTGCCAGCAGCTTCGGACAGCTCCTCTATGGCTACACCTTC. The genes are TRBV7-2 and TRBJ1-2; TRBD1 might be the D (6 bases). Trimming stripped 3 bases from V and 4 bases from J, with 12 bases between. CDR1 SGHTA and CDR2 FQGNSA come from the germline V gene. The CDR3 is 14 residues long.

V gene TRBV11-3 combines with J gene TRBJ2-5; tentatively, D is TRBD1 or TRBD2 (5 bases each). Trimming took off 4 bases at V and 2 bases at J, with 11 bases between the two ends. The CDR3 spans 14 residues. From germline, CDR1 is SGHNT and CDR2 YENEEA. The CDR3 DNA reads TGTGCCAGCAGCTCGAGGGGAATGCAAGAGACCCAGTACTTC. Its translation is CASSSRGMQETQYF.

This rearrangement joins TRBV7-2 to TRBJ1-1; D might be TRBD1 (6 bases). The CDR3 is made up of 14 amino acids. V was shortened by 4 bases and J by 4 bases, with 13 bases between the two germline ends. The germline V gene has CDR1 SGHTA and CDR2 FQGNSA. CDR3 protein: CASSSIQGRTEAFF. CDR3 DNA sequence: TGTGCCAGCAGCTCGATACAGGGCCGCACTGAAGCTTTCTTT. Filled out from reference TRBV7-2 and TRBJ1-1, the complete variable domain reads GAGVSQSPSNKVTEKGKDVELRCDPISGHTALYWYRQSLGQGLEFLIYFQGNSAPDKSGLPSDRFSAERTGGSVSTLTIQRTQQEDSAVYLCASSSIQGRTEAFFGQGTRLTVV.